This T cell receptor beta chain was found in a study of T cells after yellow fever vaccination. Researchers made TCR cDNA using 5'RACE template switching, and this step added a universal primer site and UMIs. TCRdb analysed the 5' RACE reads with MiXCR anew, one entry per CDR3 protein. This table has some 300,000 distinct CDR3 sequences, roughly 10% appearing once. The germline V gene has CDR1 SGHRS and CDR2 YFSETQ. Trimming stripped 1 base from V and 3 bases from J, with 13 bases between. The length of the CDR3 is 15 residues. This clonotype was picked up a small number of times. The chain links TRBV5-1 to TRBJ1-1; D ambiguous. The origin of this receptor is a man between 18 and 35 years old who received the YFV17D yellow fever vaccine. The source material was CD4+ T cells sorted from PBMCs, sampled 45 days after the yellow fever booster vaccination. In DNA form, the CDR3 reads TGCGCCAGCAGCTTGAGTGCCCGGGTCGACACTGAAGCTTTCTTT. It encodes CASSLSARVDTEAFF.